This TCR beta chain was sequenced in a study of lymphopenia after photon versus proton radiotherapy. Sequencing was performed with immunoSEQ multiplex PCR; in TCRdb, only in-frame clones are kept and a portion is missing. The table lists 15,000 to 20,000 clones, approximately 90% of them singletons. The CDR3 spans 13 residues. Per the germline V gene, CDR1 is MDHEN and CDR2 is SYDVKM. V lost 6 bases and J 14 bases, leaving 21 bases between the germline ends. Study-wide points: Photon-treated patients lost naive T cells and TCR diversity; proton-treated stayed stable. Better survival with proton therapy was suggested as possible, not demonstrated. A bigger post-nadir fall in TCR diversity correlated inversely with survival time in deceased patients. After the lymphocyte nadir, photon-treated repertoires showed oligoclonal expansion, especially of CD8+ Temra cells.

Details on this clone: Its target is not known.

The source material was peripheral blood, sampled from a patient treated with proton-based radiotherapy. This rearrangement joins TRBV28 to TRBJ2-3; D perhaps matches TRBD1 (6 bases). The source is an older woman with cholangiocarcinoma. Some clones in this sample may be carry-over from other donors' samples. In nucleotides, the CDR3 is TGTGCCAGCAGAAAGCAGGGGACCGCAGTTGGGTATTTT. It yields the protein CASRKQGTAVGYF.